The TCR beta chain under discussion was sequenced for a study of Ad26.COV2.S vaccination and SARS-CoV-2 variants. Study results and limitations: Vaccinees reportedly had broad spike-specific CD8+ and CD4+ T cell responses. Vaccine recipients posted higher spike-specific TCR breadth than their placebo counterparts. Total T cell responses were possibly underestimated by TCR breadth and depth analyses.

The data were produced by immunoSEQ multiplex PCR, yet TCRdb's version contains in-frame clones alone and is incomplete. Counted here are roughly 100,000 clones, 80% occurring once; the ten biggest clones make up 17%. Details on this clone: What it binds is not known.

Germline V lookup: CDR1 SNHLY, CDR2 FYNNEI. V lost 4 bases, J lost 3 bases, and 3 bases stayed unmatched. This CDR3 comprises 14 residues. This chain connects TRBV2 to TRBJ2-5, with 9 positions matching TRBD2. The specimen comprised peripheral blood, sampled after recovery from COVID-19. The receptor's source is a human donor who had recovered from COVID-19. Here the CDR3 DNA reads TGTGCCAGCAGTGGGCGGGGGGGTGAAGAGACCCAGTACTTC. Translation gives CASSGRGGEETQYF.